Each of the 3 T cell receptor beta chains below was sequenced from the same sample in a study of OX40 agonist ivuxolimab in advanced cancers. TCRdb's copy holds only in-frame clones and misses some; the assay was immunoSEQ multiplex PCR. The sample carries roughly 90,000 clones, around 88% recorded once. Here the sequenced sample was CD4+ or CD8+ T cells sorted from blood, taken in a trial of the OX40 agonist ivuxolimab. The receptors derive from an adult with an advanced solid tumor such as melanoma, head and neck, liver or kidney cancer.

V is TRBV7-9 and J is TRBJ1-2; no firm D call. This CDR3 has 12 amino acids. Deletions cut 5 bases from V and 4 bases from J, with 8 bases between. Looked up from germline, CDR1 is SEHNR and CDR2 is FQNEAQ (reference sequence). CDR3 in amino acids: CASSSDLYGYTF. CDR3 coding DNA: TGTGCCAGCAGCAGTGACCTCTATGGCTACACCTTC.

The chain carries TRBV5-1 and TRBJ2-5; D is tentatively TRBD1 or TRBD2 (5 bases each). The V end was cut by 3 bases, the J end by 1 base, with 7 bases between. The CDR3 extends over 13 amino acids. Germline CDR1 reads SGHRS; CDR2 reads YFSETQ. CDR3 residues: CASSWGFQETQYF. The CDR3 DNA follows: TGCGCCAGCAGCTGGGGGTTCCAAGAGACCCAGTACTTC.

The genes are TRBV9 and TRBJ2-7, with D possibly TRBD2 on 5 matching bases. V lost 6 bases and J 5 bases, leaving 30 bases between the germline ends. The CDR3 length is 18 residues. Germline CDR1 and CDR2: SGDLS and YYNGEE. This chain's CDR3 is CASIQSEGTVTFLHEQYF. In DNA, the CDR3 is TGTGCCAGCATCCAAAGTGAGGGTACCGTGACCTTTCTCCACGAGCAGTACTTC.